This entry concerns a single TCR beta chain. Its antigen is unidentified. The ends were cut back, 5 bases at V and 8 bases at J, with 19 bases in the middle. CDR1 is SNHLY and CDR2 is FYNNEI in the germline V gene. CDR3 length equals 16 residues. This entry belongs to a study of T cell responses to AZD1222 COVID-19 vaccine. Study-wide background: Second-dose recipients at about 4 or about 12 weeks were treated as one pooled group. Broader study findings: A mostly white British donor set with more females was recruited, and clonal diversity was possibly underestimated. At baseline, just 5 or 6 AZD1222 recipients tested seropositive.

The data were produced by immunoSEQ multiplex PCR, yet TCRdb's version contains in-frame clones alone and is incomplete. In the table there are 110,000 to 150,000 clones, roughly 91% of which are singletons. The V gene is TRBV2, the J gene TRBJ1-6; D unclear. The sequence was collected from an adult in good health. Sequenced material: peripheral blood, taken on day 0 of AZD1222 vaccination. CDR3 nucleotide sequence: TGTGCCAGCAGTCTGCTGGGTGGGCCACTCCATTCACCCCTCCACTTT. Amino acids: CASSLLGGPLHSPLHF.